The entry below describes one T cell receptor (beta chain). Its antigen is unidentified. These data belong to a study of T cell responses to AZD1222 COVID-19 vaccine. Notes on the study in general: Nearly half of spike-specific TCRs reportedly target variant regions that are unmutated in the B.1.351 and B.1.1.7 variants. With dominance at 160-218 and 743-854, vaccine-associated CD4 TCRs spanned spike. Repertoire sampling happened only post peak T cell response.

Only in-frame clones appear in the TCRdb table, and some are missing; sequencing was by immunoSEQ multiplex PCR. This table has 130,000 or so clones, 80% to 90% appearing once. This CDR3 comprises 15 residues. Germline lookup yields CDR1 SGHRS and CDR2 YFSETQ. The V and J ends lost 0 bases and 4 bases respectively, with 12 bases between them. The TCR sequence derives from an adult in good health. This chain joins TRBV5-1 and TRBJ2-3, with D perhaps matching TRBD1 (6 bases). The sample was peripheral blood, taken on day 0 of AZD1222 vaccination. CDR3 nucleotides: TGCGCCAGCAGCTTGGGAGACAGGTTTTCAGATACGCAGTATTTT. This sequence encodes CASSLGDRFSDTQYF.